The rows below give T cell receptor beta chains drawn from one sample of a study of OX40 agonist ivuxolimab in advanced cancers. Measured with immunoSEQ multiplex PCR; TCRdb has only the in-frame clones, and not every one. The sample lists approximately 35,000 clones, less than 85% occurring once. The source material was CD4+ or CD8+ T cells sorted from blood, sampled in a trial of the OX40 agonist ivuxolimab. These receptor sequences come from an adult with an advanced solid tumor such as melanoma, head and neck, liver or kidney cancer. The CDR3 runs from the conserved cysteine through the conserved F or W.

V,J,CDR3
TRBV15,TRBJ1-3,CATSTPLEGTGNTIYF
TRBV12-5,TRBJ1-6,CASGLGQGNSPLHF
TRBV6-5,TRBJ1-6,CASRDVSVDNSPLHF
TRBV19,TRBJ1-2,CASSNPLTGYGYTF
TRBV5-1,TRBJ1-1,CASSLTGASTEAFF
TRBV10-3,TRBJ1-1,CAIRFRDNTEAFF
TRBV6-6,TRBJ1-1,CASSYRVNTEAFF
TRBV10-3,TRBJ1-1,CAISESMLPGKNTEAFF
TRBV30,TRBJ2-2,CAWRPAREEKNTGELFF
TRBV7-2,TRBJ2-5,CASSLFMGLGGETQYF
TRBV2,TRBJ1-5,CASSEVDGYQPQHF
TRBV14,TRBJ1-2,CASSQRDGYTF
TRBV5-4,TRBJ1-2,CASSSGQGEYGYTF
TRBV2,TRBJ1-1,CASNRPGQVFTEAFF
TRBV6-5,TRBJ2-3,CASSSRNRGTDTQYF
TRBV18,TRBJ1-5,CASSPNRGLIDQPQHF
TRBV19,TRBJ1-3,CASSASGNSGNTIYF
TRBV4-2,TRBJ1-2,CASSQDGGANGYTF
TRBV28,TRBJ1-1,CASSLLGKTEAFF
TRBV11-2,TRBJ2-3,CASSLLGGRPTDTQYF
TRBV7-8,TRBJ1-6,CASSIDSVGSYNSPLHF
TRBV6-5,TRBJ1-4,CASSLQGAEEKLFF
TRBV9,TRBJ1-2,CASSVTEYYGYTF
TRBV18,TRBJ1-2,CASSPRLEGQGGGYTF